This T cell receptor beta chain was sequenced during a study of cytomegalovirus exposure and HLA in healthy donors. PCR used 60 Vbeta primers and 13 Jbeta primers. Clones were read by immunoSEQ multiplex PCR, and TCRdb kept only the in-frame ones, dropping some. Of around 200,000 clones detected, 75% to 90% appear once; the ten largest clones hold around 2.7%. Overall study findings and caveats: Productive rates of about 90% or about 30% were seen for most TCR beta V segments in an earlier analysis.

V gave up 2 bases and J gave up 1 base, with 12 bases separating them. The CDR3 contains 15 residues. The germline gives CDR1 SGHRS, CDR2 YFSETQ. A word on this clone: Its cognate antigen is unknown.

Sequencing input: PBMCs. The genes are TRBV5-1 and TRBJ2-5, with D perhaps TRBD1 (5 bases). This receptor was identified in a woman between 35 and 50 years old in good health and CMV-seronegative. This CDR3 reads CASSFQTTVQETQYF. The CDR3 DNA reads TGCGCCAGCAGCTTCCAAACGACAGTCCAAGAGACCCAGTACTTC.